This TCR beta chain was recorded in a study of blood T cell repertoires in COVID-19. Study background: Collection of acute and convalescent COVID-19 samples took place in the United States, Italy and Spain. Sample material is recorded as cDNA or gDNA derived from T cells, B-cell-depleted T cells, or PBMCs.

The assay was immunoSEQ multiplex PCR, and TCRdb's table has in-frame clones only and misses some. The table has some 120,000 clones, 75% to 85% seen once. The CDR3 runs 15 residues. Germline values: CDR1 MGHRA, CDR2 YSYEKL. V was clipped by 4 bases and J by 7 bases; unmatched bases: 9. Source material: peripheral blood. The receptor was derived from a human donor in a cohort sampled during active COVID-19. This chain links TRBV4-1 with TRBJ1-5, with 8 bases identical to TRBD1. CDR3 amino acids: CASSPEGTGYQPQHF. Written as DNA, the CDR3 is TGCGCCAGCAGCCCGGAGGGGACAGGTTACCAGCCCCAGCATTTT.